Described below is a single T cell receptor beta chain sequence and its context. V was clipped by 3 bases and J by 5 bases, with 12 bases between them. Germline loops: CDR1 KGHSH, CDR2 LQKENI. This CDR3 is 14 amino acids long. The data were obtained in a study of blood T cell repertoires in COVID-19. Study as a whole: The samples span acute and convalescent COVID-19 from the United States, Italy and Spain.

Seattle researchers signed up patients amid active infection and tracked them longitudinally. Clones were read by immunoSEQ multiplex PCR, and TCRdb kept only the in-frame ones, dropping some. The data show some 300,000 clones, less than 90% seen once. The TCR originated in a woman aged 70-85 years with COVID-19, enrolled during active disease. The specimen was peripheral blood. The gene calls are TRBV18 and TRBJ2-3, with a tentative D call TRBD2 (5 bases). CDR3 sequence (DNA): TGTGCCAGCTCACCCGGGGTGGATCGAGATACGCAGTATTTT. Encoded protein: CASSPGVDRDTQYF.